The rows below give T cell receptor beta chains drawn from one sample of a study of cytomegalovirus exposure and HLA in healthy donors. Assay: immunoSEQ multiplex PCR; the TCRdb copy retains only in-frame clones and omits some. The table lists roughly 300,000 clones, 75% to 90% of them singletons. Sequencing was carried out using PBMCs. These receptors all come from a woman aged 30 to 39 in good health and CMV-seropositive. The CDR3 runs from the conserved cysteine through the conserved F or W. The D gene is left open where the match is weak. Expanded clones get a size class; other rows say once, few or many, or leave the size out.

V gene,clone size,J gene,D gene,CDR3 protein,CDR3 DNA
TRBV29-1,NA,TRBJ2-7,TRBD2,CSVEGLAGSYEQYF,TGCAGCGTTGAAGGACTAGCGGGATCCTACGAGCAGTACTTC
TRBV28,NA,TRBJ2-7,NA,CASRLNFDEQYF,TGTGCCAGCAGACTCAACTTCGACGAGCAGTACTTC
TRBV27,NA,TRBJ2-7,NA,CASSLLFLEGPYEQYF,TGTGCCAGCAGTTTACTCTTTTTGGAGGGGCCCTACGAGCAGTACTTC
TRBV19,NA,TRBJ2-7,NA,CASSKAFPYEQYF,TGTGCCAGTAGTAAAGCGTTCCCCTACGAGCAGTACTTC
TRBV27,NA,TRBJ1-5,TRBD1,CASSLRRGGDQPQHF,TGTGCCAGCAGTTTACGCAGGGGGGGTGATCAGCCCCAGCATTTT
TRBV6-5,once,TRBJ2-7,TRBD2,CASSYLAGGNNEQYF,TGTGCCAGCAGTTACCTAGCGGGAGGGAACAACGAGCAGTACTTC
TRBV14,NA,TRBJ1-4,TRBD1,CASSHKGQGREKLFF,TGTGCCAGCAGCCACAAAGGACAGGGACGAGAAAAACTGTTTTTT
TRBV4-3,NA,TRBJ2-3,TRBD2,CASSQDGVGSGRTDTQYF,TGCGCCAGCAGCCAAGATGGGGTGGGTAGCGGGAGGACAGATACGCAGTATTTT
TRBV2,once,TRBJ1-3,NA,CASSGESTAGNTIYF,TGTGCCAGCAGTGGGGAGTCTACTGCTGGAAACACCATATATTTT
TRBV28,NA,TRBJ2-5,NA,CASSAPRTVAQETQYF,TGTGCCAGCAGTGCACCTAGGACAGTAGCCCAAGAGACCCAGTACTTC
TRBV6-5,NA,TRBJ2-7,NA,CASSYLAGSSYEQYF,TGTGCCAGCAGTTACTTGGCGGGCAGCTCCTACGAGCAGTACTTC
TRBV4-1,NA,TRBJ1-2,NA,CASSQVGLDGYTF,TGCGCCAGCAGCCAAGTAGGGCTGGATGGCTACACCTTC
TRBV30,few,TRBJ2-4,NA,CAWRGSLAKNIQYF,TGTGCCTGGAGGGGTTCATTAGCCAAAAACATTCAGTACTTC
TRBV2,NA,TRBJ2-1,TRBD2,CASVGTLAGINEQFF,TGTGCCAGCGTCGGGACACTAGCGGGGATCAATGAGCAGTTCTTC
TRBV6-1,NA,TRBJ2-7,NA,CASSEAGTLSYEQYF,TGTGCCAGCAGTGAAGCTGGGACGCTCTCCTACGAGCAGTACTTC
TRBV2,NA,TRBJ2-3,TRBD2,CASRRLAGETDTQYF,TGTGCCAGCAGGAGACTAGCGGGGGAAACAGATACGCAGTATTTT
TRBV7-7,NA,TRBJ2-7,TRBD1,CASSHDRGDEQYF,TGTGCCAGCAGCCATGACAGGGGAGACGAGCAGTACTTC
TRBV30,NA,TRBJ1-4,NA,CAWSVGRSWATNEKLFF,TGTGCCTGGAGTGTTGGGCGGAGTTGGGCAACTAATGAAAAACTGTTTTTT
TRBV30,NA,TRBJ2-1,TRBD1,CAWSVLRGRAYNEQFF,TGTGCCTGGAGTGTTCTCAGGGGGCGCGCCTACAATGAGCAGTTCTTC
TRBV5-1,NA,TRBJ2-3,TRBD2,CASSPMGLVSDTQYF,TGCGCCAGCAGCCCCATGGGACTAGTTTCAGATACGCAGTATTTT
TRBV9,few,TRBJ2-3,TRBD1,CASSADRGTDTQYF,TGTGCCAGCAGCGCGGACAGGGGAACAGATACGCAGTATTTT
TRBV27,NA,TRBJ1-2,NA,CASSLGTPSRGAYGYTF,TGTGCCAGCAGTTTGGGGACACCATCAAGGGGGGCCTATGGCTACACCTTC
TRBV10-3,few,TRBJ1-4,NA,CAISDRREDEKLFF,TGTGCCATCAGTGACAGGCGGGAGGATGAAAAACTGTTTTTT
TRBV11-3,NA,TRBJ2-7,NA,CASSLGRTYEQYF,TGTGCCAGCAGCTTAGGCCGTACATACGAGCAGTACTTC
TRBV6-1,NA,TRBJ1-4,NA,CASSEQRPNEKLFF,TGTGCCAGCAGTGAACAGAGGCCTAATGAAAAACTGTTTTTT
TRBV6-1,NA,TRBJ2-3,NA,CASTPDRSYTDTQYF,TGTGCCAGCACCCCAGACCGGTCTTACACAGATACGCAGTATTTT
TRBV7-2,NA,TRBJ2-7,NA,CASSLQGRVSYEQYF,TGTGCCAGCAGCCTTCAGGGTCGGGTCTCCTACGAGCAGTACTTC
TRBV29-1,once,TRBJ1-4,NA,CSVAKGGANEKLFF,TGCAGCGTAGCCAAGGGGGGAGCTAATGAAAAACTGTTTTTT
TRBV2,NA,TRBJ2-7,NA,CASSVPRTKSNYEQYF,TGTGCCAGCAGTGTTCCTCGGACAAAGAGTAACTACGAGCAGTACTTC
TRBV4-1,NA,TRBJ1-3,NA,CASSHYQGRAGNTIYF,TGCGCCAGCAGCCACTATCAGGGGAGGGCTGGAAACACCATATATTTT
TRBV13,NA,TRBJ1-2,NA,CASSREGLYGYTF,TGTGCCAGCAGCCGAGAGGGTCTTTATGGCTACACCTTC